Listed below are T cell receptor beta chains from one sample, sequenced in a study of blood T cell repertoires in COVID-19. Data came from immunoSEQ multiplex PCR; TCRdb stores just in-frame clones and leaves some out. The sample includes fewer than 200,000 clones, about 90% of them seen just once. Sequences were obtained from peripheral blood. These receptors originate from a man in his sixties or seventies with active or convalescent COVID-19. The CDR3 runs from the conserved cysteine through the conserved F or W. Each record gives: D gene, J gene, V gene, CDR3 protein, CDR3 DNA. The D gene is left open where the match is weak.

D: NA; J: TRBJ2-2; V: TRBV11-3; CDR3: CASSLQDTGELFF; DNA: TGTGCCAGCAGCTTACAGGACACCGGGGAGCTGTTTTTT
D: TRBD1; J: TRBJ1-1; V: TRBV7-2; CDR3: CASSSTGGLNTEAFF; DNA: TGTGCCAGCAGCAGCACAGGGGGATTAAACACTGAAGCTTTCTTT
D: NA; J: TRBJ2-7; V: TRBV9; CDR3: CASSPIQVSYEQYF; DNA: TGTGCCAGCAGCCCCATACAGGTCTCCTACGAGCAGTACTTC
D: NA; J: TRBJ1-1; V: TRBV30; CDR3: CAWSLFGFRGSEAFF; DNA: TGTGCCTGGAGTCTATTTGGGTTTCGGGGATCCGAAGCTTTCTTT
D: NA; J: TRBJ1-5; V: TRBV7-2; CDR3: CASSLLPGGEGQPQHF; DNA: TGTGCCAGCAGCTTACTACCGGGGGGCGAGGGTCAGCCCCAGCATTTT
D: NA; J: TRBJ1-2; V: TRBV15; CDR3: CATSRVEGRLDYGYTF; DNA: TGTGCCACCAGCAGAGTGGAGGGCAGGCTCGACTATGGCTACACCTTC
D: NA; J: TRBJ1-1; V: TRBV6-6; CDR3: CASSYAIYAAEAFF; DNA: TGTGCCAGCAGTTACGCAATTTATGCAGCTGAAGCTTTCTTT
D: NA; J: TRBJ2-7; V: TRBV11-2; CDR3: CASSPRGLEQYF; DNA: TGTGCCAGCAGCCCCCGCGGGCTCGAGCAGTACTTC
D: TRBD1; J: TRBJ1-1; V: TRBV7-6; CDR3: CASSPTRTGRTLGAFF; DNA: TGTGCCAGCAGCCCTACCCGGACAGGTAGGACCCTAGGAGCTTTCTTT
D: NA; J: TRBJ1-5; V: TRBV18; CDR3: CASSPTAAASNQPQHF; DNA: TGTGCCAGCTCACCAACAGCGGCAGCCAGCAATCAGCCCCAGCATTTT